The 17 T cell receptor beta chains given below trace back to one sample, sequenced in a study of blood T cell repertoires in COVID-19. The table came from immunoSEQ multiplex PCR; TCRdb's copy has only in-frame clones and leaves some out. The sample contains approximately 200,000 clones, less than 85% of which appear only once. The sequencing input was PBMCs or T cells enriched from blood (not recorded which). The receptors stem from a woman in her 30s who had recovered from COVID-19.

The rearrangement joins TRBV20-1 to TRBJ1-3; possible D gene TRBD1, 6 bases. Germline CDR1 is DFQATT and CDR2 is SNEGSKA (reference sequence). This CDR3 is built from 11 residues. Trimming stripped 6 bases from V and 4 bases from J, with 7 bases between. The DNA for the CDR3 is TGCAGTGCGGGGGCCGGAAACACCATATATTTT. This gives the protein CSAGAGNTIYF.

This chain uses TRBV19 with TRBJ2-7; 12 nucleotides agree with TRBD1. J was trimmed by 4 bases and V by 3 bases; bases with no gene match: 7. The germline CDR1 and CDR2 sequences are LNHDA and SQIVND (reference sequence). This CDR3 region has 16 residues. This chain's CDR3 is CASSIRAGQGAYEQYF. DNA of the CDR3: TGTGCCAGTAGTATTCGGGCGGGACAGGGGGCGTACGAGCAGTACTTC.

The chain has TRBV27 and TRBJ2-3; 9 bases align to TRBD1. This CDR3 has 16 amino acids. After removal of 3 bases from V and 6 bases from J, the junction contained 10 bases not matched to a gene. CDR1 MNHEY and CDR2 SMNVEV come from the germline V gene (reference sequence). The CDR3 reads CASSLWTGATGDTQYF. The CDR3 bases are TGTGCCAGCAGTTTGTGGACAGGGGCAACGGGGGATACGCAGTATTTT.

The V gene is TRBV5-1, the J gene TRBJ1-3; D not resolved. The CDR3 length is 14 residues. CDR1 and CDR2 (germline): SGHRS, YFSETQ. Trimming stripped 1 base from V and 0 bases from J, with 5 bases between. The CDR3 loop is CASSLSSSGNTIYF. In DNA form, the CDR3 reads TGCGCCAGCAGCTTGAGCTCCTCTGGAAACACCATATATTTT.

This chain links TRBV29-1 with TRBJ2-3; D call uncertain. The CDR3 length is 12 residues. With 3 bases removed from V and 5 bases from J, the gap between germline ends came to 9 bases. Per the germline V gene, CDR1 is SQVTM and CDR2 is ANQGSEA. The CDR3, as DNA: TGCAGCGTTGACCTTCCCGGAGATACGCAGTATTTT. It yields the protein CSVDLPGDTQYF.

CDR3 coding DNA: TGTGCCTGGAGGACTAGCGGGTTATACGAGCAGTACTTC. Its protein is CAWRTSGLYEQYF. The chain uses TRBV30 and TRBJ2-7; TRBD2 agrees at 10 bases. Germline CDR1 GTSNPN, CDR2 SVGIG (reference sequence). This CDR3 comprises 13 residues. Trimming took 3 bases from V and 4 from J; bases not matched to a gene: 3.

V usage is TRBV3-1 (or the pseudogene TRBV3-2) and J usage is TRBJ1-1; tentative D call: TRBD1 (6 bases). Per germline, CDR1 LGHDT and CDR2 YNNKEL (reference sequence). Trimming left V 5 bases short and J 7 bases short, with 17 bases between. This CDR3 contains 14 residues. In nucleotides, the CDR3 is TGTGCCAGCAGCATATCTTGGACAGTGAATGAAGCTTTCTTT. As protein: CASSISWTVNEAFF.

The gene calls are TRBV7-8 and TRBJ1-2, with 10 positions matching TRBD1. Trimming took 5 bases from V and 3 from J; bases not matched to a gene: 6. This CDR3 comprises 15 residues. In germline, CDR1 is SGHVS, CDR2 FQNEAQ. The CDR3 spells CASSPRDRGDYGYTF. The CDR3 nucleotides are TGTGCCAGCAGCCCCCGGGACAGGGGAGACTATGGCTACACCTTC.

This chain links TRBV5-1 with TRBJ2-2, with 10 bases that match TRBD2. The V gene end was trimmed by 0 bases and the J gene end by 3 bases; junction bases not matched to a gene: 8. This CDR3 comprises 18 residues. CDR1 and CDR2 (germline): SGHRS, YFSETQ. CDR3: CASSLVLAGATDTGELFF. The CDR3 region has the DNA TGCGCCAGCAGCTTGGTCCTAGCGGGAGCCACCGACACCGGGGAGCTGTTTTTT.

The rearrangement links TRBV6-5 to TRBJ1-2, with 7 bases matching TRBD1. The CDR3 extends over 15 amino acids. CDR1 is MNHEY, CDR2 SVGAGI, per germline. V trimming: 2 bases; J trimming: 3 bases; junction bases outside the gene matches: 6. The CDR3 nucleotides read TGTGCCAGCAGTTACGGGCAGGGGGGATACTATGGCTACACCTTC. It translates to CASSYGQGGYYGYTF.

V gene TRBV6-5 combines with J gene TRBJ2-3, with D perhaps matching TRBD1 (6 bases). This CDR3 region has 15 residues. CDR1 is MNHEY and CDR2 is SVGAGI in the germline V gene. V lost 8 bases to trimming and J lost 0 bases, with 15 bases between them. This CDR3 reads CASPRGWGSTDTQYF. In DNA form, the CDR3 reads TGTGCCAGCCCGAGGGGGTGGGGGAGCACAGATACGCAGTATTTT.

This chain joins TRBV7-2 and TRBJ1-6; 9 nucleotides agree with TRBD1. The CDR3 runs 18 residues. CDR1 SGHTA and CDR2 FQGNSA come from the germline V gene. The junction had 9 bases not matched to a gene; V was cut back by 6 bases and J by 0 bases. CDR3 nucleotide sequence: TGTGCCAGCAGGGGTACCGGGACAGGGAGCTCCTATAATTCACCCCTCCACTTT. It translates to CASRGTGTGSSYNSPLHF.

The chain employs TRBV29-1 and TRBJ1-4; 7 bases map to TRBD1. The junction had 13 bases not matched to a gene; V was cut back by 4 bases and J by 8 bases. Germline loops: CDR1 SQVTM, CDR2 ANQGSEA. The CDR3 is 15 residues long. The CDR3 nucleotides are TGCAGCGTTGCTTGGGCCAGGGGGGTTGACGAAAAACTGTTTTTT. Its translation is CSVAWARGVDEKLFF.

The rearrangement uses TRBV5-1 and TRBJ2-7; D remains ambiguous. The V gene's germline CDR1 is SGHRS and CDR2 YFSETQ. V dropped 6 bases and J dropped 4 bases, with 8 bases sitting between them. The CDR3 consists of 11 residues. The chain's CDR3 is CASTQNYEQYF. CDR3 DNA sequence: TGCGCCAGCACCCAAAATTACGAGCAGTACTTC.

The rearrangement joins TRBV5-1 to TRBJ2-1, with 9 bases matching TRBD2. CDR1 SGHRS and CDR2 YFSETQ come from the germline V gene. V lost 0 bases to trimming and J lost 4 bases; unmatched junction nucleotides: 8. The CDR3 sequence is 17 residues long. The CDR3 nucleotides are TGCGCCAGCAGCTTGGCCTGGGCGGGAGGGGATTACAATGAGCAGTTCTTC. Translating it yields CASSLAWAGGDYNEQFF.

The V call is TRBV2, the J call TRBJ2-3; TRBD1 is a possible D gene (6 bases). Germline lookup yields CDR1 SNHLY and CDR2 FYNNEI. Trimming took off 6 bases at V and 0 bases at J, with 25 bases between the two ends. CDR3 length: 19 residues. CDR3 DNA sequence: TGTGCCAGCAGAGGATCCGACAGGCAACTTCTCCTTAGCACAGATACGCAGTATTTT. Protein sequence: CASRGSDRQLLLSTDTQYF.

The rearrangement links TRBV7-2 to TRBJ2-3, with D unclear. This CDR3 contains 12 residues. V dropped 5 bases and J dropped 4 bases, with 7 bases sitting between them. Germline CDR1 SGHTA, CDR2 FQGNSA. The CDR3 here is CASSVSSDTQYF. CDR3 nucleotide sequence: TGTGCCAGCAGCGTCAGTTCAGATACGCAGTATTTT.